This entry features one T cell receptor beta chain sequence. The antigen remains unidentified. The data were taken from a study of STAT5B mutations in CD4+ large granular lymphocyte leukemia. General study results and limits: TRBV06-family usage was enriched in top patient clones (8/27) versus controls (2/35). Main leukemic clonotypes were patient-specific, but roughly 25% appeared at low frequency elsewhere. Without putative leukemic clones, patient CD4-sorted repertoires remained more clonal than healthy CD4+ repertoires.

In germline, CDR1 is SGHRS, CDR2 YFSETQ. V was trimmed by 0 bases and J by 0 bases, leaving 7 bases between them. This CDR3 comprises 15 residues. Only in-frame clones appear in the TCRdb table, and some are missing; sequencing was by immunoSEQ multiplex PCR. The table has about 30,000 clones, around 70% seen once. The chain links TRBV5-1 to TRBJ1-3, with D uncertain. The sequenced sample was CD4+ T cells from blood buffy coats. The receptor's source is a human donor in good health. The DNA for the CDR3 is TGCGCCAGCAGCTTGGACCGCACCTCTGGAAACACCATATATTTT. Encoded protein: CASSLDRTSGNTIYF.